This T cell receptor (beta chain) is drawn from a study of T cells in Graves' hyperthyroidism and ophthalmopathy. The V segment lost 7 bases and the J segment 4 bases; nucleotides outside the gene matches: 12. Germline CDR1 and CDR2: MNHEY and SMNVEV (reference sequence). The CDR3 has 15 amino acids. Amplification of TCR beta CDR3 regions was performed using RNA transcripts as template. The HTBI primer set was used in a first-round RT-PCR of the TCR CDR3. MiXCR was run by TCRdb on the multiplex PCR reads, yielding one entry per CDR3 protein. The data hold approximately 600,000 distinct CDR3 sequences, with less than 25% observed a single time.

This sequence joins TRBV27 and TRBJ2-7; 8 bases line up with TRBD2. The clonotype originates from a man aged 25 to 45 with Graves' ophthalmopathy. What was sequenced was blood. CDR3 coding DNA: TGTGCCAGCAAGGTCGGCGGGAGGCCCAATTACGAGCAGTACTTC. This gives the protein CASKVGGRPNYEQYF.